These 17 T cell receptor beta chains were all obtained from the same sample, sequenced in a study of cytomegalovirus exposure and HLA in healthy donors. Vbeta (60) and Jbeta (13) primers were used in the PCR. The method was immunoSEQ multiplex PCR; TCRdb's version includes in-frame clones alone and lacks a portion of them. Here the sample spans about 190,000 clones, about 81% being singletons. Sequencing was done on a sample of PBMCs. These receptors all stem from a man aged 25 to 45 in good health and CMV-seropositive.

The chain employs TRBV7-9 and TRBJ1-4; possible D gene TRBD1, 6 bases. Germline-derived CDR1 and CDR2 are SEHNR and FQNEAQ (reference sequence). This CDR3 is 19 amino acids long. The V end was cut by 1 base, the J end by 0 bases, with 18 bases between. This CDR3 is CASSLEQGVGPATNEKLFF. CDR3 coding DNA: TGTGCCAGCAGCTTAGAACAGGGAGTTGGACCTGCAACTAATGAAAAACTGTTTTTT.

The rearrangement joins TRBV6-6 to TRBJ2-5; D is possibly TRBD1 (7 bases). The CDR3 is made up of 14 amino acids. In germline, CDR1 is MNHNY, CDR2 SVGAGI (reference sequence). V lost 6 bases, J lost 1 base, and 12 bases lay in between. This chain's CDR3 is CASRTRDSQETQYF. CDR3 sequence (DNA): TGTGCCAGCAGGACGCGGGACAGCCAAGAGACCCAGTACTTC.

This chain joins TRBV7-2 and TRBJ2-1; 8 positions match TRBD2. Germline V CDR1 and CDR2: SGHTA, FQGNSA. Germline trimming cut 5 bases from V and 6 bases from J; bases unmatched to any gene: 6. This CDR3 has 14 amino acids. The CDR3 is CASSLTSGPNEQFF. CDR3 DNA sequence: TGTGCCAGCAGCCTAACTAGCGGCCCCAATGAGCAGTTCTTC.

The rearrangement joins TRBV15 to TRBJ1-2, with D tentatively TRBD1 (5 bases). The ends were cut back, 2 bases at V and 8 bases at J, with 18 bases in the middle. Per the germline V gene, CDR1 is LNHNV and CDR2 is YYDKDF (reference sequence). This CDR3 is built from 15 residues. The CDR3 here is CATSRQRDSGGGYTF. In nucleotides, the CDR3 is TGTGCCACCAGCAGACAAAGGGACTCGGGGGGAGGCTACACCTTC.

The chain carries TRBV5-6 and TRBJ2-6; D unresolved. The V gene lost 0 bases and the J gene lost 0 bases, with 7 bases spanning the gap. Germline V gives CDR1 SGHDT, CDR2 YYEEEE. CDR3 length equals 16 residues. As DNA, the CDR3 is TGTGCCAGCAGCTTGGATCCGTACTCTGGGGCCAACGTCCTGACTTTC. It specifies CASSLDPYSGANVLTF.

The rearrangement joins TRBV29-1 to TRBJ1-4; D call uncertain. This CDR3 has 12 amino acids. CDR1 SQVTM and CDR2 ANQGSEA come from the germline V gene. V lost 5 bases, J lost 8 bases, and 12 bases lay in between. As DNA, the CDR3 is TGCAGCGTTTCCCCCGAGGGAGAAAAACTGTTTTTT. As protein: CSVSPEGEKLFF.

This clone was seen only a few times. The gene calls are TRBV6-5 and TRBJ2-2, with 8 bases that match TRBD2. Germline lookup yields CDR1 MNHEY and CDR2 SVGAGI. V was pared by 6 bases and J by 7 bases, with 10 bases of the junction left unmatched. This CDR3 is built from 15 residues. The CDR3 reads CASSLTGGPYGELFF. The CDR3 DNA reads as TGTGCCAGCAGCCTCACGGGGGGGCCGTACGGGGAGCTGTTTTTT.

This chain connects TRBV7-6 to TRBJ1-2, with 7 bases fitting TRBD1. The CDR3 totals 13 residues. V gave up 5 bases and J gave up 9 bases; unmatched junction bases: 9. Germline CDR1 SGHVS, CDR2 FNYEAQ. In nucleotides, the CDR3 is TGTGCCAGCAGCCTAGACAGGGTGGGAAGCTACACCTTC. Translating gives CASSLDRVGSYTF.

This clone was found a few times. The genes are TRBV19 and TRBJ2-6, with 8 bases fitting TRBD1. V lost 2 bases to trimming and J lost 0 bases; unmatched junction nucleotides: 12. This CDR3 contains 20 residues. The germline V gene encodes CDR1 LNHDA and CDR2 SQIVND (reference sequence). CDR3 region: CASSIPSTGAFLSGANVLTF. In DNA, the CDR3 is TGTGCCAGTAGTATACCTTCGACAGGGGCTTTCCTCTCTGGGGCCAACGTCCTGACTTTC.

The V call is TRBV6-5, the J call TRBJ2-3; TRBD1 matches at 9 bases. V trimming: 6 bases; J trimming: 5 bases; junction bases outside the gene matches: 6. The CDR3 covers 14 residues. Germline loops: CDR1 MNHEY, CDR2 SVGAGI. CDR3 amino acids: CASRYRGQGDTQYF. The CDR3 DNA sequence: TGTGCCAGCAGGTACCGGGGACAGGGAGATACGCAGTATTTT.

The chain is built from TRBV29-1 and TRBJ2-2; 13 nucleotides line up with TRBD2. From germline, CDR1 is SQVTM and CDR2 ANQGSEA. The J segment lost 4 bases and the V segment lost 1 base, leaving 3 bases of the junction unmatched. The CDR3 consists of 16 residues. For the CDR3, the DNA is TGCAGCGTTGAAGGACTAGCGGGAGGTGGCACCGGGGAGCTGTTTTTT. The encoded protein is CSVEGLAGGGTGELFF.

V gene TRBV7-9 combines with J gene TRBJ2-1; D is ambiguous. The CDR3 is 13 amino acids. The V gene's germline CDR1 is SEHNR and CDR2 FQNEAQ (reference sequence). The V end lost 2 bases, the J end lost 4 bases, and 6 bases lay between the germline ends. The chain's CDR3 is CASSLISYNEQFF. The CDR3 region has the DNA TGTGCCAGCAGCTTAATCAGTTACAATGAGCAGTTCTTC.

The rearrangement joins TRBV19 to TRBJ2-3; 8 bases fit TRBD1. The germline gives CDR1 LNHDA, CDR2 SQIVND (reference sequence). This CDR3 is built from 15 residues. With 6 bases clipped from V and 2 bases from J, the junction kept 7 bases outside the gene matches. In DNA form, the CDR3 reads TGTGCCAGTAGACGGACAGGGACGGTCACAGATACGCAGTATTTT. As protein: CASRRTGTVTDTQYF.

The chain links TRBV19 to TRBJ2-1; 9 bases match TRBD2. Losses at the gene ends were 7 bases for V and 8 bases for J; bases not matched to a gene: 6. The CDR3 has 13 residues. The germline gives CDR1 LNHDA, CDR2 SQIVND (reference sequence). Here the CDR3 DNA reads TGTGCCAGTAACCGCGGGAGGGTCGATGAGCAGTTCTTC. This gives the protein CASNRGRVDEQFF.

This chain joins TRBV19 and TRBJ1-6; TRBD1 agrees at 9 bases. Trimming at V came to 8 bases and at J to 5 bases, leaving 4 bases not matched to a gene. The CDR3 sequence is 14 residues long. Germline V CDR1 and CDR2: LNHDA, SQIVND (reference sequence). In DNA form, the CDR3 reads TGTGCCAGTCAGGACAGGGGACATAATTCACCCCTCCACTTT. Its translation is CASQDRGHNSPLHF.

The chain combines TRBV28 with TRBJ2-7; 12 nucleotides align to TRBD1. After removal of 7 bases from V and 6 bases from J, the junction contained 7 bases not matched to a gene. Germline values: CDR1 MDHEN, CDR2 SYDVKM. The CDR3 runs to 14 residues. CDR3 residues: CASTLGTGGLEQYF. The DNA of the CDR3 is TGTGCCAGCACCCTGGGGACAGGGGGCCTCGAGCAGTACTTC.

The rearrangement joins TRBV2 to TRBJ2-7, with a weak D call TRBD1 (6 bases). CDR1 and CDR2 (germline): SNHLY, FYNNEI. Deletions cut 6 bases from V and 2 bases from J, with 14 bases between. This CDR3 has 14 amino acids. In DNA, the CDR3 is TGTGCCAGCAGCGGTAGGGACACCACCTACGAGCAGTACTTC. It translates to CASSGRDTTYEQYF.